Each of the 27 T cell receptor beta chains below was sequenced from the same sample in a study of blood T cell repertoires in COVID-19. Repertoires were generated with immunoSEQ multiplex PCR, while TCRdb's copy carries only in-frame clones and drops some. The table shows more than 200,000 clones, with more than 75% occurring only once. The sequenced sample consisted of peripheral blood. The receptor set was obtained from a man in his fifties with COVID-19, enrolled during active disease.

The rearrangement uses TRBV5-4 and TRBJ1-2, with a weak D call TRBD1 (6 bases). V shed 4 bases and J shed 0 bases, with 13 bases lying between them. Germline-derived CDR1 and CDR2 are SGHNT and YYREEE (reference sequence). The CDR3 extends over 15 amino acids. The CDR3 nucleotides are TGTGCCAGCAGCGTGGGGGGACAAGCTAACTATGGCTACACCTTC. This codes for CASSVGGQANYGYTF. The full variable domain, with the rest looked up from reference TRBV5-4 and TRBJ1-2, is ETGVTQSPTHLIKTRGQQVTLRCSSQSGHNTVSWYQQALGQGPQFIFQYYREEENGRGNFPPRFSGLQFPNYSSELNVNALELDDSALYLCASSVGGQANYGYTFGSGTRLTVV.

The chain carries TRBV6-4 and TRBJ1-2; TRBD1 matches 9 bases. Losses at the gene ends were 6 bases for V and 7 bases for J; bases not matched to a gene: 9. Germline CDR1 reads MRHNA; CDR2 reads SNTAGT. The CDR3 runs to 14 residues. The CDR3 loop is CASSQTGGDTGYTF. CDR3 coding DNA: TGTGCCAGCAGCCAAACAGGGGGCGACACTGGCTACACCTTC.

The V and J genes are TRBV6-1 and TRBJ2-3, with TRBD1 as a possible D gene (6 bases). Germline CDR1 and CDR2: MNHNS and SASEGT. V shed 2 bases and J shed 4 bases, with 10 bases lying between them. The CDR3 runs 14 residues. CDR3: CASSEFKGADTQYF. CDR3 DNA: TGTGCCAGCAGTGAATTTAAGGGGGCAGATACGCAGTATTTT.

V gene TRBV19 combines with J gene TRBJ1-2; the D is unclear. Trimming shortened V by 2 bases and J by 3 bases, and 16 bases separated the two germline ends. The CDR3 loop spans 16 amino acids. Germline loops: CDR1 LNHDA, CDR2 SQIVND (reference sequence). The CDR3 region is CASSIRAPWRDYGYTF. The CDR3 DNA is TGTGCCAGTAGTATACGAGCCCCGTGGAGGGACTATGGCTACACCTTC.

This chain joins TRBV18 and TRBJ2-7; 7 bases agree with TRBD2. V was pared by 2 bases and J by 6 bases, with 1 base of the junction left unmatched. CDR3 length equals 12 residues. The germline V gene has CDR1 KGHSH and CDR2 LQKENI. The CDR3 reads CASSPGRVEQYF. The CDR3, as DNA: TGTGCCAGCTCACCAGGGAGGGTCGAGCAGTACTTC.

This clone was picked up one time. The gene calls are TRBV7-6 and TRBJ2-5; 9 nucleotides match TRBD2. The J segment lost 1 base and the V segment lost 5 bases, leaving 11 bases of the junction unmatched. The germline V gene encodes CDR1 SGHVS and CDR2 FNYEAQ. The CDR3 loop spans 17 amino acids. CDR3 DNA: TGTGCCAGCAGCGGACTGGTTAGCGGGGGACTCCAAGAGACCCAGTACTTC. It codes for CASSGLVSGGLQETQYF.

CDR3 DNA: TGTGCCAGCAGCCTAATAGCGGGAGCCTACAATGAGCAGTTCTTC. Amino acid sequence: CASSLIAGAYNEQFF. The chain links TRBV3-1 (or the pseudogene TRBV3-2) to TRBJ2-1; 9 nucleotides agree with TRBD2. V was clipped by 4 bases and J by 2 bases; unmatched bases: 3. CDR1 LGHDT and CDR2 YNNKEL come from the germline V gene (reference sequence). The CDR3 runs 15 residues.

Here the CDR3 DNA reads TGTGCCAGCAGTGCCCGACAGGGGTACGAGCAGTACTTC. Translating it yields CASSARQGYEQYF. The chain combines TRBV12-3 or TRBV12-4 with TRBJ2-7, with TRBD1 matching 8 bases. The V gene end was trimmed by 5 bases and the J gene end by 4 bases; junction bases not matched to a gene: 4. CDR3 size: 13 residues.

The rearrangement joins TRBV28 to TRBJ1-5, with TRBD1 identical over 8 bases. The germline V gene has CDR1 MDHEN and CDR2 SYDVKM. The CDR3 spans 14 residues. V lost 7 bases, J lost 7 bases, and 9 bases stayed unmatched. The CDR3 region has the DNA TGTGCCAGCACCACCGGACAGGGAAGGCAGCCCCAGCATTTT. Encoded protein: CASTTGQGRQPQHF. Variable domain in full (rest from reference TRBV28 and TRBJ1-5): DVKVTQSSRYLVKRTGEKVFLECVQDMDHENMFWYRQDPGLGLRLIYFSYDVKMKEKGDIPEGYSVSREKKERFSLILESASTNQTSMYLCASTTGQGRQPQHFGDGTRLSIL.

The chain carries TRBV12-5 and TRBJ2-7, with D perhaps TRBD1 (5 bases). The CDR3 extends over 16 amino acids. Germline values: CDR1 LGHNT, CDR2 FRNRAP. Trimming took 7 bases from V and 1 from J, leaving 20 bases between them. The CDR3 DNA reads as TGTGCTAGTGCCAAGGGCCAAGGGGTCCTGTCCTACGAGCAGTACTTC. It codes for CASAKGQGVLSYEQYF.

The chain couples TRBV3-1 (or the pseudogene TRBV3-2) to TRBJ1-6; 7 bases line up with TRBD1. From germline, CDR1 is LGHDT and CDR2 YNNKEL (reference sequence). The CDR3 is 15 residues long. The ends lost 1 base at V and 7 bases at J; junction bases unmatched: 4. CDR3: CASSQAQGDNSPLHF. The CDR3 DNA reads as TGTGCCAGCAGCCAAGCCCAGGGGGACAATTCACCCCTCCACTTT.

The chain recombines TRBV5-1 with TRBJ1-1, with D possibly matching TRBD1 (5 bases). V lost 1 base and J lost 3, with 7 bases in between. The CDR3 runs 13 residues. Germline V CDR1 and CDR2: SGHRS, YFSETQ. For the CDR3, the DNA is TGCGCCAGCAGCTTGCAGGGTCACACTGAAGCTTTCTTT. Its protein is CASSLQGHTEAFF.

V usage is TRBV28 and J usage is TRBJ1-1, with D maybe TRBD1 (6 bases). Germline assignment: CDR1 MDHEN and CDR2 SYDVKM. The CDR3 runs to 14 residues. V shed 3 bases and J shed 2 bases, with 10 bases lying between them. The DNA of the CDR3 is TGTGCCAGCAGTTTTTTGACAGGAAACACTGAAGCTTTCTTT. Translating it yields CASSFLTGNTEAFF.

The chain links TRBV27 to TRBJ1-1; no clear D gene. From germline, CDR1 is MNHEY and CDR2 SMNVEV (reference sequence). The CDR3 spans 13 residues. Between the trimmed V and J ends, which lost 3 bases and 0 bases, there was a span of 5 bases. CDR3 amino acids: CASSLTLNTEAFF. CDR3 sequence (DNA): TGTGCCAGCAGTTTGACACTGAACACTGAAGCTTTCTTT.

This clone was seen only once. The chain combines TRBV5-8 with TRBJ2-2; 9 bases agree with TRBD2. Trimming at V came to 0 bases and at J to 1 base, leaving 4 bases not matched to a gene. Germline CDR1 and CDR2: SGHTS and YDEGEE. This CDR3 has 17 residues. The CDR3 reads CASSLVPAGGNTGELFF. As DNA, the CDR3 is TGTGCCAGCAGCTTGGTGCCAGCGGGGGGGAACACCGGGGAGCTGTTTTTT.

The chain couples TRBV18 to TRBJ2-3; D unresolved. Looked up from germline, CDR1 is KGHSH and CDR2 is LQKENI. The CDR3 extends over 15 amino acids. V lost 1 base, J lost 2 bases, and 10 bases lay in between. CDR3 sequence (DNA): TGTGCCAGCTCACCACGGCTACAGACCACAGATACGCAGTATTTT. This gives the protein CASSPRLQTTDTQYF.

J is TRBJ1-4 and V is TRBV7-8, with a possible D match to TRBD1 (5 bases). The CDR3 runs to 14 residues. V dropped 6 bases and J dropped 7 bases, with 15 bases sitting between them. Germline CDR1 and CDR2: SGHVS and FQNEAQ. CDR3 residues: CASSPGGRGEKLFF. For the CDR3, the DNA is TGTGCCAGCAGTCCCGGAGGGAGGGGTGAAAAACTGTTTTTT. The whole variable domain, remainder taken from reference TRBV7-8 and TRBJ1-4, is GAGVSQSPRYKVAKRGQDVALRCDPISGHVSLFWYQQALGQGPEFLTYFQNEAQLDKSGLPSDRFFAERPEGSVSTLKIQRTQQEDSAVYLCASSPGGRGEKLFFGSGTQLSVL.

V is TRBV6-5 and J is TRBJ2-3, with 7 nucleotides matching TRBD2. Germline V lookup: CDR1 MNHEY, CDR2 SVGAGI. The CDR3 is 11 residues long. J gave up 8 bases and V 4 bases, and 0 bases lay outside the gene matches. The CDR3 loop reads CASSSGGTQYF. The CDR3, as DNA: TGTGCCAGCAGTTCGGGGGGTACGCAGTATTTT.

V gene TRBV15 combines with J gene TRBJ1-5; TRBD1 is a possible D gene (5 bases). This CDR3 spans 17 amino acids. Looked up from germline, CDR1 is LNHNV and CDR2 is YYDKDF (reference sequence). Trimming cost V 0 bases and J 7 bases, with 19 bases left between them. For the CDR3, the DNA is TGTGCCACCAGCAGAGATAGGGTCCGGGGGGAAGGACAGCCCCAGCATTTT. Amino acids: CATSRDRVRGEGQPQHF.

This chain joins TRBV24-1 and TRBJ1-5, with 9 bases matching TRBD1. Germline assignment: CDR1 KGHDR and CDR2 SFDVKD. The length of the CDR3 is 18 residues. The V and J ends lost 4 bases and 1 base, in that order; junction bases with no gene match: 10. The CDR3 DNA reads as TGTGCCACCAGTGACCCAGACAGGGGGTGTAAGAGCAATCAGCCCCAGCATTTT. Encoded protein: CATSDPDRGCKSNQPQHF.

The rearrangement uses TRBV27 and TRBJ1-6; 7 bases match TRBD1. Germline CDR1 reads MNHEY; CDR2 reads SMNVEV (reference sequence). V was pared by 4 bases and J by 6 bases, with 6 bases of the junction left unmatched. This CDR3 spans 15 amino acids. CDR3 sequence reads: CASSSEGAGNSPLHF. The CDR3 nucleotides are TGTGCCAGCAGTTCCGAGGGGGCTGGTAATTCACCCCTCCACTTT.

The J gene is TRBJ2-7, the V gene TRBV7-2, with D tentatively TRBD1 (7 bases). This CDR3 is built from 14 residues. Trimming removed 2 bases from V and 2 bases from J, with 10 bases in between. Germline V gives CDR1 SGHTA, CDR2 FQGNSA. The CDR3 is CASSLSGGTYEQYF. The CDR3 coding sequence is TGTGCCAGCAGCTTATCAGGGGGGACCTACGAGCAGTACTTC. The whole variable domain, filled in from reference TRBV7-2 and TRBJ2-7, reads GAGVSQSPSNKVTEKGKDVELRCDPISGHTALYWYRQSLGQGLEFLIYFQGNSAPDKSGLPSDRFSAERTGGSVSTLTIQRTQQEDSAVYLCASSLSGGTYEQYFGPGTRLTVT.

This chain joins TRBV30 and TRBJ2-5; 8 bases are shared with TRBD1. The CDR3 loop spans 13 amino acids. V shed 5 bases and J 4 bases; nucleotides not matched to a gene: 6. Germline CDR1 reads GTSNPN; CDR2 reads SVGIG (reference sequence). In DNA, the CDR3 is TGTGCCTGGGGCCAGGGGGCTAGAGAGACCCAGTACTTC. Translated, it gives CAWGQGARETQYF. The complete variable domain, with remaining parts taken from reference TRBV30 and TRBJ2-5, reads SQTIHQWPATLVQPVGSPLSLECTVEGTSNPNLYWYRQAAGRGLQLLFYSVGIGQISSEVPQNLSASRPQDRQFILSSKKLLLSDSGFYLCAWGQGARETQYFGPGTRLLVL.

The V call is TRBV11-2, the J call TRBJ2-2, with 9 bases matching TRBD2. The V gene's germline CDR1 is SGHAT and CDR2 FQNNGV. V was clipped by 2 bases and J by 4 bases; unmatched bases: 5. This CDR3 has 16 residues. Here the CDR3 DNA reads TGTGCCAGCAGCTTATCCGCGGGGGGGACCACCGGGGAGCTGTTTTTT. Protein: CASSLSAGGTTGELFF.

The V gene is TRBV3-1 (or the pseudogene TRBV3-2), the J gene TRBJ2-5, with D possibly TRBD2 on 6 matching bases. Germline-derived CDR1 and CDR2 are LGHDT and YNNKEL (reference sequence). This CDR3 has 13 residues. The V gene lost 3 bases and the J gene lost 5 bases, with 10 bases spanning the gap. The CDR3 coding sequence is TGTGCCAGCAGCCACCTCGGGAGTGAGACCCAGTACTTC. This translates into CASSHLGSETQYF.

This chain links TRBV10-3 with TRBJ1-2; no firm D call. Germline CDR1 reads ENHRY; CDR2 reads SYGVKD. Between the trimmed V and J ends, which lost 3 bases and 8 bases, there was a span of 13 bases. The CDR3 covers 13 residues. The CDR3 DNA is TGTGCCATCAGTGACACCTGGGCTGAGGGCTACACCTTC. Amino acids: CAISDTWAEGYTF.

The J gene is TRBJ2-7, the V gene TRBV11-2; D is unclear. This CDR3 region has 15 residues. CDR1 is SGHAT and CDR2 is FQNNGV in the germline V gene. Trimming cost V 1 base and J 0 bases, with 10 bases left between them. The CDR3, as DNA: TGTGCCAGCAGCTTAGGCGCAGGTCGCTCCTACGAGCAGTACTTC. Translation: CASSLGAGRSYEQYF.